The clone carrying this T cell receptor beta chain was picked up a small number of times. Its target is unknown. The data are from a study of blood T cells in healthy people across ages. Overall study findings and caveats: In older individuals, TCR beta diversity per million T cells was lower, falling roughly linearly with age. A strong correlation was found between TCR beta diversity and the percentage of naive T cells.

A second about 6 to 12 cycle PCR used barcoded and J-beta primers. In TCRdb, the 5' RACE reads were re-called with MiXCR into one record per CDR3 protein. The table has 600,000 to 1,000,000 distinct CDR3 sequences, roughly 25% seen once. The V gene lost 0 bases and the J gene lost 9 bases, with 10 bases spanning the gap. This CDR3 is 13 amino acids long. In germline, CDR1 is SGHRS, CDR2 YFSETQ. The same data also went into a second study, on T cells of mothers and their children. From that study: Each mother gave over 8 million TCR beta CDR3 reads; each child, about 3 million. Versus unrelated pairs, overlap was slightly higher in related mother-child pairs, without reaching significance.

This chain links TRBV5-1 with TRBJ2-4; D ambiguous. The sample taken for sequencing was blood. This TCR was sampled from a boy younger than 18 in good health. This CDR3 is CASSLAVVGIQYF. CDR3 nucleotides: TGCGCCAGCAGCTTGGCCGTCGTAGGCATTCAGTACTTC. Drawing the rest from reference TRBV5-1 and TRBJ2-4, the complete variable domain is KAGVTQTPRYLIKTRGQQVTLSCSPISGHRSVSWYQQTPGQGLQFLFEYFSETQRNKGNFPGRFSGRQFSNSRSEMNVSTLELGDSALYLCASSLAVVGIQYFGAGTRLSVL.